This T cell receptor (beta chain) is drawn from a study of cytotoxic CD8 clonotypes in ibrutinib-treated CLL. About the research overall: The study included 11 relapsed/refractory and fewer than 16 treatment-naive patients; about 17 had IGHV unmutated disease. Response material was collected after a median approximately 11 months of treatment, range 6 to 36. When averaged across all of the samples, the counts came to approximately 280,000 productive templates and 85,000 to 95,000 productive rearrangements.

Points from the study as a whole: Sampling times differed between sustained-remission and progressing patients.

Comments on this clone: Its specificity is not known.

Profiling relied on immunoSEQ multiplex PCR, and the TCRdb table lists in-frame clones only, not all of them. The repertoire holds around 70,000 clones, with 90% as singletons. The receptor comes from a human donor with chronic lymphocytic leukemia. The sequencing here drew on PBMCs, taken after 12 months of ibrutinib treatment.

DNA for the CDR3: TGTGCCAGTAGTATAAAGCCCGGGGCAAGTATACTTGAGGGCAATGAGCAGTTCTTC. Encoded protein: CASSIKPGASILEGNEQFF. The rearrangement links TRBV19 to TRBJ2-1; D tentatively reads TRBD1 or TRBD2 (5 bases each). This CDR3 spans 19 amino acids. V lost 2 bases to trimming and J lost 6 bases, with 26 bases between them. Germline lookup yields CDR1 LNHDA and CDR2 SQIVND (reference sequence). Filled out from reference TRBV19 and TRBJ2-1, the complete variable domain reads DGGITQSPKYLFRKEGQNVTLSCEQNLNHDAMYWYRQDPGQGLRLIYYSQIVNDFQKGDIAEGYSVSREKKESFPLTVTSAQKNPTAFYLCASSIKPGASILEGNEQFFGPGTRLTVL.